A selection of T cell receptor beta chains follows, all from one sample in a study of CD8 T cells in Susac syndrome. Each CDR3 protein is one row after TCRdb ran MiXCR on the immunoSEQ multiplex PCR reads. The sample lists about 77,000 distinct CDR3 sequences; 85% to 95% were seen once. The sequenced sample consisted of CD4+ T cells from PBMCs. All receptors derive from a human donor with Susac syndrome. The CDR3 runs from the conserved cysteine through the conserved F or W. D genes are given only for firm matches. A clone size is listed for some rows: how often the clone was seen (once, few, many), or a class if it is expanded.

NA	15	TRBV5-4	NA	TRBJ2-6	CASTLSGSGANVLTF	TGTGCCAGCACCCTTTCGGGGTCTGGGGCCAACGTCCTGACTTTC
NA	15	TRBV5-8	TRBD1	TRBJ2-1	CASSETGGGYNEQFF	TGTGCCAGCAGCGAGACAGGGGGAGGGTACAATGAGCAGTTCTTC
NA	16	TRBV7-9	NA	TRBJ2-1	CASSTGGGRGLNEQFF	TGTGCCAGCAGCACGGGAGGGGGCAGGGGTTTGAATGAGCAGTTCTTC
NA	13	TRBV20-1	NA	TRBJ2-4	CSARAGAKNIQYF	TGCAGTGCTAGAGCAGGGGCCAAAAACATTCAGTACTTC
NA	17	TRBV20-1	TRBD2	TRBJ2-1	CSARVQGPSGLNNEQFF	TGCAGTGCTAGAGTCCAGGGGCCTAGCGGGCTTAACAATGAGCAGTTCTTC
NA	16	TRBV29-1	TRBD2	TRBJ2-7	CSARGLAGISSYEQYF	TGCAGCGCCCGGGGACTAGCGGGAATAAGCTCCTACGAGCAGTACTTC
once	12	TRBV7-2	NA	TRBJ2-2	CASSLSARELFF	TGTGCCAGCAGCTTATCAGCCCGGGAGCTGTTTTTT
NA	15	TRBV9	NA	TRBJ1-6	CASSVALAAGSPLHF	TGTGCCAGCAGCGTAGCTCTCGCCGCGGGCTCACCCCTCCACTTT
NA	13	TRBV9	NA	TRBJ2-3	CASSSPGADTQYF	TGTGCCAGCAGCAGCCCGGGGGCAGATACGCAGTATTTT
NA	17	TRBV5-4	TRBD2	TRBJ2-5	CASSPGLAGGLQETQYF	TGTGCCAGCAGCCCGGGACTAGCGGGGGGCCTCCAAGAGACCCAGTACTTC
once	15	TRBV5-1	NA	TRBJ1-5	CASSLAMTPAKPQHF	TGCGCCAGCAGCTTGGCCATGACGCCGGCTAAGCCCCAGCATTTT
once	16	TRBV4-3	TRBD1	TRBJ2-5	CASSQETGRRQETQYF	TGCGCCAGCAGCCAAGAGACAGGGCGACGGCAAGAGACCCAGTACTTC
NA	14	TRBV20-1	NA	TRBJ2-3	CSWVGGTLTDTQYF	TGCAGCTGGGTTGGCGGGACTCTCACAGATACGCAGTATTTT
NA	16	TRBV9	NA	TRBJ2-3	CASSERTGWGRDTQYF	TGTGCCAGCAGCGAACGGACAGGTTGGGGGAGGGATACGCAGTATTTT
NA	14	TRBV2	NA	TRBJ1-5	CASRRRDSNQPQHF	TGTGCCAGCAGACGGAGGGATAGCAATCAGCCCCAGCATTTT
NA	14	TRBV20-1	TRBD2	TRBJ2-5	CSASRRGGLETQYF	TGCAGTGCTAGTAGGCGGGGGGGCCTTGAGACCCAGTACTTC
NA	14	TRBV19	NA	TRBJ1-2	CASSIEGRGYGYTF	TGTGCCAGTAGTATTGAGGGCCGCGGCTATGGCTACACCTTC
NA	13	TRBV2	TRBD1	TRBJ2-5	CAIRQGTAETQYF	TGTGCCATCCGACAGGGTACGGCAGAGACCCAGTACTTC
once	12	TRBV6-5	TRBD1	TRBJ1-2	CASKGTGKGYTF	TGTGCCAGCAAGGGGACAGGAAAGGGCTACACCTTC
NA	15	TRBV29-1	NA	TRBJ1-2	CSVAKTTGFRYGYTF	TGCAGCGTCGCAAAAACGACAGGCTTCAGATATGGCTACACCTTC
NA	16	TRBV24-1	TRBD2	TRBJ2-3	CATSDLAGGGTDTQYF	TGTGCCACCAGTGATTTAGCGGGAGGCGGCACAGATACGCAGTATTTT
NA	13	TRBV7-8	NA	TRBJ1-2	CASSLMARDGYTF	TGTGCCAGCAGCCTCATGGCCAGGGATGGCTACACCTTC
NA	14	TRBV7-2	NA	TRBJ1-5	CASSPQGHLKPQHF	TGTGCCAGCAGCCCACAGGGCCACCTGAAGCCCCAGCATTTT
NA	15	TRBV2	NA	TRBJ1-5	CASSDRGVSNQPQHF	TGTGCCAGCTCAGATCGAGGGGTTAGCAATCAGCCCCAGCATTTT
NA	9	TRBV23-1	NA	TRBJ2-7	CGTSREQYF	TGCGGCACCTCTCGGGAGCAGTACTTC
NA	13	TRBV6-5	TRBD1	TRBJ2-7	CASGDRGSYEQYF	TGTGCCAGCGGGGACAGGGGCTCCTACGAGCAGTACTTC
NA	16	TRBV15	NA	TRBJ2-5	CATSREGVSSKETQYF	TGTGCCACCAGCAGAGAAGGAGTCAGTTCTAAAGAGACCCAGTACTTC
NA	22	TRBV11-2	TRBD2	TRBJ2-2	CASSPVPYWTSGGYRNTGELFF	TGTGCCAGCAGCCCTGTCCCATACTGGACTAGCGGGGGTTACAGGAACACCGGGGAGCTGTTTTTT
NA	12	TRBV29-1	TRBD1	TRBJ2-3	CSVQGGTDTQYF	TGCAGCGTACAGGGGGGCACAGATACGCAGTATTTT
NA	13	TRBV5-6	NA	TRBJ2-7	CASSPGPPGEQYF	TGTGCCAGCAGCCCGGGTCCACCAGGCGAGCAGTACTTC
NA	13	TRBV3-1	NA	TRBJ2-1	CASSPLGPNEQFF	TGTGCCAGCAGCCCCCTAGGCCCCAATGAGCAGTTCTTC
NA	16	TRBV2	NA	TRBJ2-2	CASSERRVSGTGELFF	TGTGCCAGCAGTGAAAGGAGGGTTTCGGGAACCGGGGAGCTGTTTTTT
few	14	TRBV30	NA	TRBJ1-2	CAWSANSLGYGYTF	TGTGCCTGGAGTGCGAACTCCCTCGGCTATGGCTACACCTTC
NA	15	TRBV20-1	NA	TRBJ2-1	CSASNPGTAYNEQFF	TGCAGTGCTTCGAACCCCGGGACGGCATACAATGAGCAGTTCTTC
NA	15	TRBV29-1	NA	TRBJ2-4	CSVEKLWARGNIQYF	TGCAGCGTTGAAAAATTGTGGGCGCGGGGAAACATTCAGTACTTC
NA	13	TRBV14	TRBD2	TRBJ2-3	CASSRGGADTQYF	TGTGCCAGCAGCCGCGGGGGGGCGGATACGCAGTATTTT
NA	13	TRBV20-1	NA	TRBJ1-5	CSASISANQPQHF	TGCAGTGCTAGTATTTCGGCAAATCAGCCCCAGCATTTT
once	15	TRBV19	TRBD2	TRBJ2-6	CASNPGGTGANVLTF	TGTGCCAGTAACCCGGGGGGAACTGGGGCCAACGTCCTGACTTTC
NA	17	TRBV20-1	TRBD2	TRBJ2-3	CSARPEGLAAGQDTQYF	TGCAGTGCTAGACCCGAGGGACTAGCGGCGGGGCAAGATACGCAGTATTTT
NA	15	TRBV15	NA	TRBJ2-5	CATSRDPGEQETQYF	TGTGCCACCAGCAGAGATCCCGGAGAGCAAGAGACCCAGTACTTC
NA	13	TRBV12-3/TRBV12-4	NA	TRBJ1-2	CASAPQTNYGYTF	TGTGCCAGCGCCCCTCAGACTAACTATGGCTACACCTTC
NA	14	TRBV28	TRBD2	TRBJ2-2	CASSRSGATGELFF	TGTGCCAGCAGCCGGAGCGGGGCCACCGGGGAGCTGTTTTTT
NA	14	TRBV5-4	TRBD1	TRBJ2-7	CASRAGTGSYEQYF	TGTGCCAGCAGAGCAGGGACAGGGAGCTACGAGCAGTACTTC
once	15	TRBV7-2	NA	TRBJ2-3	CASSFGGVDIDTQYF	TGTGCCAGCAGCTTCGGGGGTGTGGACATAGATACGCAGTATTTT